This record covers a single T cell receptor (beta chain). Its matching antigen is unknown. These data originate in a study of T cell responses to AZD1222 COVID-19 vaccine. Germline CDR1 reads MDHEN; CDR2 reads SYDVKM. This CDR3 comprises 15 residues. V was pared by 8 bases and J by 7 bases, with 15 bases of the junction left unmatched. Assay: immunoSEQ multiplex PCR; the TCRdb copy retains only in-frame clones and omits some. This table holds some 130,000 clones, 93% found once. Study-level results: The study found vaccine-associated CD4 TCRs spanning spike, dominant at 160-218 and 743-854.

The sample here was peripheral blood, taken on day 0 of AZD1222 vaccination. The receptor's source is an adult in good health. The gene calls are TRBV28 and TRBJ2-3, with 7 bases aligning to TRBD2. CDR3 region: CASGPTTGGSHTQYF. The CDR3 bases are TGTGCCAGCGGGCCGACGACGGGCGGGAGTCATACGCAGTATTTT.